A selection of T cell receptor beta chains follows, all from one sample in a study of neurological immune-mediated disorders. TCRdb re-derived calls from the 5' RACE reads in MiXCR, one entry per CDR3 protein. The table records about 70,000 distinct CDR3 sequences, approximately 5.3% of them present only once. Sequenced material: PBMCs. These TCRs come from a human donor with multiple sclerosis. The donor label of this sample is uncertain. CDR3s include the opening cysteine and the closing phenylalanine or tryptophan. A D gene is named only where the DNA matches it firmly. A clone size is listed for some rows: how often the clone was seen (once, few, many), or a class if it is expanded.

CDR3 length | D gene | J gene | clone size | V gene | CDR3 protein | CDR3 DNA
15 | TRBD1 | TRBJ1-1 | many | TRBV4-1 | CASSRLTGERAEAFF | TGCGCCAGCAGCCGTTTGACAGGGGAAAGGGCTGAAGCTTTCTTT
16 | - | TRBJ1-1 | - | TRBV19 | CASSIGTGQRFTEAFF | TGTGCCAGTAGTATAGGCACAGGGCAAAGGTTCACTGAAGCTTTCTTT
15 | - | TRBJ1-6 | many | TRBV9 | CASSPDSTRNSPLHF | TGTGCCAGCAGCCCTGATTCGACCCGTAATTCACCCCTCCACTTT
13 | - | TRBJ1-2 | many | TRBV7-9 | CASSSDSNYGYTF | TGTGCCAGCAGCTCGGACAGTAACTATGGCTACACCTTC
11 | - | TRBJ1-4 | - | TRBV18 | CASSPGEKLFF | TGTGCCAGCTCACCGGGGGAAAAACTGTTTTTT
15 | - | TRBJ1-5 | many | TRBV5-1 | CASSPTDPGNQPQHF | TGCGCCAGCAGCCCGACCGACCCGGGCAATCAGCCCCAGCATTTT
16 | - | TRBJ1-1 | many | TRBV5-1 | CASSLAGGQRDTEAFF | TGCGCCAGCAGCTTGGCCGGGGGGCAGAGGGACACTGAAGCTTTCTTT
15 | TRBD1 | TRBJ2-7 | many | TRBV11-3 | CASSLAGDSSYEQYF | TGTGCCAGCAGCTTAGCCGGGGACAGCTCCTACGAGCAGTACTTC
17 | - | TRBJ1-1 | many | TRBV20-1 | CSARDAWGREGEFEAFF | TGCAGTGCTAGAGATGCCTGGGGCAGGGAAGGAGAATTTGAAGCTTTCTTT
16 | - | TRBJ2-3 | many | TRBV20-1 | CSARFPSLSRTDTQYF | TGCAGTGCTAGATTCCCCTCCCTTTCCCGCACAGATACGCAGTATTTT
16 | TRBD2 | TRBJ2-3 | many | TRBV5-1 | CASSLSGGGLTDTQYF | TGCGCCAGCAGTCTCTCTGGCGGGGGATTAACAGATACGCAGTATTTT
13 | - | TRBJ2-7 | many | TRBV5-1 | CASSRRGSYEQYF | TGCGCCAGCAGCCGAAGAGGGTCCTACGAGCAGTACTTC
13 | - | TRBJ1-1 | many | TRBV20-1 | CSARKTANTEAFF | TGCAGTGCTAGAAAGACAGCGAACACTGAAGCTTTCTTT
15 | - | TRBJ2-1 | many | TRBV20-1 | CSAKDYISSYNEQFF | TGCAGTGCTAAGGACTACATTAGCTCCTACAATGAGCAGTTCTTC
15 | TRBD1 | TRBJ1-4 | many | TRBV5-6 | CASSSPTGGREKLFF | TGTGCCAGCAGCTCCCCGACAGGGGGTAGGGAAAAACTGTTTTTT
15 | TRBD1 | TRBJ2-3 | many | TRBV5-1 | CASSQGQVYTDTQYF | TGCGCCAGCAGCCAGGGACAGGTCTACACAGATACGCAGTATTTT
16 | TRBD1 | TRBJ1-5 | many | TRBV20-1 | CSARDIGQGADQPQHF | TGCAGTGCTAGAGATATAGGACAGGGGGCGGATCAGCCCCAGCATTTT
16 | - | TRBJ2-7 | many | TRBV7-6 | CASSSPGDGGSYEQYF | TGTGCCAGCAGCTCCCCCGGGGACGGGGGATCCTACGAGCAGTACTTC
15 | - | TRBJ2-4 | many | TRBV5-1 | CASSLAQGSNNIQYF | TGCGCCAGCAGCTTGGCCCAGGGGTCTAACAACATTCAGTACTTC
13 | - | TRBJ1-1 | many | TRBV20-1 | CSARESVGTEAFF | TGCAGTGCTAGAGAGTCGGTAGGCACTGAAGCTTTCTTT
14 | - | TRBJ2-3 | many | TRBV5-1 | CASSLAQLTDTQYF | TGCGCCAGCAGCTTGGCCCAACTGACAGATACGCAGTATTTT
15 | TRBD2 | TRBJ2-3 | many | TRBV5-1 | CASTQRGYSTDTQYF | TGCGCCAGCACCCAGCGGGGGTATAGCACAGATACGCAGTATTTT
14 | - | TRBJ1-1 | many | TRBV5-1 | CASSFRRQVDQAFF | TGCGCCAGCAGCTTTCGTCGGCAGGTCGACCAAGCTTTCTTT
15 | - | TRBJ1-5 | many | TRBV7-8 | CASSPVGGLNQPQHF | TGTGCCAGCAGCCCAGTGGGGGGTTTAAATCAGCCCCAGCATTTT
16 | - | TRBJ2-7 | many | TRBV5-1 | CASRPYTGTASYEQYF | TGCGCCAGCAGGCCTTACACCGGGACCGCTTCCTACGAGCAGTACTTC
12 | - | TRBJ2-7 | many | TRBV10-3 | CATRPESYEQYF | TGTGCCACCCGCCCGGAATCCTACGAGCAGTACTTC
16 | - | TRBJ2-1 | many | TRBV5-1 | CASSLDRLISYNEQFF | TGCGCCAGCAGCTTGGACAGGCTAATCTCCTACAATGAGCAGTTCTTC
14 | TRBD1 | TRBJ1-2 | many | TRBV6-5 | CASSPGGGLDGYTF | TGTGCCAGCAGCCCAGGGGGGGGCCTCGATGGCTACACCTTC
14 | - | TRBJ2-2 | many | TRBV5-1 | CASSLGGGTGELFF | TGCGCCAGCAGCTTGGGGGGCGGCACCGGGGAGCTGTTTTTT
13 | - | TRBJ2-6 | many | TRBV10-3 | CAISDSGANVLTF | TGTGCCATCAGTGATTCTGGGGCCAACGTCCTGACTTTC
15 | - | TRBJ1-2 | many | TRBV4-2 | CASSQEAGRDYGYTF | TGTGCCAGCAGCCAAGAGGCAGGGCGTGACTATGGCTACACCTTC
13 | TRBD1 | TRBJ2-7 | many | TRBV29-1 | CSVKRTGGDEQYF | TGCAGCGTTAAAAGGACAGGGGGGGACGAGCAGTACTTC
17 | - | TRBJ2-7 | many | TRBV15 | CATSRGEVGGADNEQYF | TGTGCCACCAGCAGAGGGGAAGTGGGGGGCGCAGATAACGAGCAGTACTTC
15 | TRBD1 | TRBJ2-1 | many | TRBV3-1 | CASSRAQGAVYEQFF | TGTGCCAGCAGCCGAGCACAGGGGGCGGTATATGAGCAGTTCTTC
16 | TRBD1 | TRBJ1-1 | many | TRBV9 | CASSVAAQGEGSEAFF | TGTGCCAGCAGCGTAGCTGCCCAGGGGGAGGGCTCTGAAGCTTTCTTT
21 | TRBD2 | TRBJ2-1 | many | TRBV10-3 | CAISDPPGTSGAQSSYNEQFF | TGTGCCATCAGTGACCCACCCGGGACTAGCGGGGCCCAAAGCTCCTACAATGAGCAGTTCTTC